The clone carrying this T cell receptor (beta chain) occurred many times. The source material, RNA transcripts, was used to amplify TCR beta CDR3 regions. Initially, a first-round RT-PCR of the TCR CDR3 employed the HTBI primer set. Via MiXCR, TCRdb re-called the multiplex PCR reads, giving one row per CDR3 protein. The data show approximately 560,000 distinct CDR3 sequences, 15% to 17% seen once. This entry comes from a study of T cells in Graves' hyperthyroidism and ophthalmopathy. This CDR3 has 16 residues. CDR1 and CDR2 from the germline V gene are SGDLS and YYNGEE. The J segment lost 5 bases and the V segment lost 3 bases, leaving 5 bases of the junction unmatched.

The chain carries TRBV9 and TRBJ2-7; 16 nucleotides align to TRBD2. The sequence derives from a woman aged 30 to 39 with Graves' hyperthyroidism. Sequences were obtained from blood. In DNA, the CDR3 is TGTGCCAGCAGCGAGGGACTAGCGGGGGGGAAGGACGAGCAGTACTTC. Residues: CASSEGLAGGKDEQYF.